Sequencing of this T cell receptor beta chain was carried out in a study of blood T cells in healthy people across ages (dated by TCRdb to the mid-2010s). With regard to the full study: In model experiments, template switching captured about one uniquely barcoded TCR beta cDNA molecule for every two T cells. Donors were grouped into four age groups: young (average about 15 years), middle-aged (around 39), aged (about 60) and long-lived (around 80). Two additional independent replicas of 1 million unique cDNA reads from the same blood draw were analyzed for two donors (one aged 18 to 29 and one aged 80 or older). To track age-related changes in TCR beta repertoire diversity, the study relied on deep sequencing normalized with unique cDNA molecular identifiers. Donors of different ages were randomly distributed across sequencing lanes to avoid experimental bias. Results and caveats for the whole study, not just this receptor: Observed TCR beta diversity correlated strongly with the percentage of naive T cells measured by flow cytometry. The long-lived group showed more naive CD4+ T cells, fewer expanded clones and increased TCR diversity than the aged group, suggesting age selection. Because profiling used bulk unsorted PBMCs, naive and antigen-experienced compartments could not be compared conclusively. As age increased, observed TCR beta diversity per million T cells dropped in a roughly linear way, and a significant reduction was already evident by age 40. The CMV infection status of donors was not known, potentially confounding age-related changes in expanded clonotypes. Total diversity estimates from one million sequenced T cells were considered lower bounds and underestimates.

Library creation used 5' RACE. Sequencing was carried out with an Illumina HiSeq 2500. A second PCR of about 6 to 11 cycles was run with a J-beta primer mix and a sample-barcoded 5' primer. A template-switch 5' adaptor carrying 12 random nucleotides introduced a unique molecular identifier onto each TCR beta cDNA molecule. At least 2.5 million CDR3-containing paired-end reads were obtained from each sample. First-strand cDNA synthesis was performed from all RNA using the Mint cDNA synthesis kit, with priming by a TRBC-specific oligonucleotide. Following uracil-DNA glycosylase treatment, all cDNA underwent a first 18-cycle PCR with the universal primers M1SS and BC2_uni_R. From the authors' description of their analysis: For normalization, 1 million high-quality reads, each with a distinct molecular identifier, were randomly selected from each sample. Reads with shared molecular identifiers were discarded instead of being binned into consensus sequences. MiTCR, set to a Q25 quality threshold and the strictest error-elimination algorithm, was used for CDR3 identification, clonotype clustering and error correction. Lower-bound total TCR beta diversity was estimated with a nonparametric unseen species model using Euler transformation. Using fastp at Q25 and MiXCR, TCRdb reprocessed the public reads and kept productive beta chains. Records with the same CDR3 protein are collapsed into one entry carrying the most frequent genes and DNA. TCRdb, not the original authors, processed these V and J calls. Across this sample there are 800,000 or so distinct CDR3 sequences, with 55% to 65% seen only once. The ten most abundant clones make up around a quarter of the sample.

V gives up 0 bases and J gives up 7 bases, and the segment between their germline ends measures 7 bases. The CDR3, cysteine through phenylalanine, is 13 amino acids long. The sequence is cut down to CDR3 DNA, 39 bases in frame from base 1. Based on the germline V gene, the CDR1 and CDR2 sequences are LGHNA and YNFKEQ. Worth noting for this clonotype: The antigen this receptor binds is unknown. The sample holds no much larger clone one base away, and base qualities are not on file.

The donors were roughly 39 Caucasian individuals from Russia, aged roughly 6 to 100 years, who were systemically healthy. About 10 milliliters of peripheral blood were collected from each donor into EDTA-treated Vacutainer tubes. PBMCs were isolated by Ficoll-Paque density-gradient centrifugation, with at least 6.5 million obtained per sample. Trizol reagent was used to extract total RNA from PBMCs, with at least 6 micrograms per sample. For every donor, flow cytometry on a PBMC aliquot measured the percentage of naive CD45RAhigh/CD27high T cells. This clonotype originated in a man aged 30-40 years in good health. Material: blood. The sequence links TRBV4-2 to TRBJ1-5, with the D gene too uncertain to name. CDR3 sequence: CASSQDLKQPQHF. The nucleotides are TGTGCCAGCAGCCAAGATCTTAAGCAGCCCCAGCATTTT.